The T cell receptor beta chain described here comes from a study of shared clonotypes between healthy human individuals. In the study overall: Donors, aged 18 to 49, were a couple of women and three men.

Every contributor of samples was a Caucasian grown-up residing in Nashville, Tennessee. Around 82 million PBMCs supplied genomic DNA for unsorted samples. The method was immunoSEQ multiplex PCR; TCRdb's version includes in-frame clones alone and lacks a portion of them. Among some 490,000 clones, roughly 80% were seen once, and the ten largest hold 10% to 15%. This sequence originates from a woman aged 40-49 years in good health. Some clones in this sample may be carry-over from other donors' samples. Specimen: PBMCs.

CDR3 sequence: CASSFSDRLNTEAFF. The CDR3 coding sequence is TGTGCCAGCAGTTTTTCGGATCGGCTGAACACTGAAGCTTTCTTT. The chain has TRBV28 and TRBJ1-1; D uncertain. V dropped 3 bases and J dropped 0 bases, with 11 bases sitting between them. CDR3 length: 15 residues. The germline V gene has CDR1 MDHEN and CDR2 SYDVKM.